This passage covers 25 T cell receptor beta chains from one sample sequenced in a study of immune evolution from preneoplasia to lung adenocarcinoma. Here immunoSEQ multiplex PCR was the method, and the copy in TCRdb shows in-frame clones only, minus some. The table has about 41,000 clones, roughly four fifths seen once; the top ten hold approximately 4.7%. Sequencing was carried out using FFPE invasive lung adenocarcinoma tissue. These receptors came from a person aged 55-75 years with lung adenocarcinoma.

The chain combines TRBV9 with TRBJ2-3; the match to TRBD1 covers 7 bases. CDR3 length: 15 residues. Germline V gives CDR1 SGDLS, CDR2 YYNGEE. With 4 bases clipped from V and 0 bases from J, the junction kept 5 bases outside the gene matches. In nucleotides, the CDR3 is TGTGCCAGCAGCAACAGGGGCCAGAGCACAGATACGCAGTATTTT. Translation gives CASSNRGQSTDTQYF.

The J gene is TRBJ2-7, the V gene TRBV5-3; D is unresolved. TRBV5-3 qualifies as an ORF whose function is uncertain. This CDR3 spans 17 amino acids. Trimming pared 7 bases from V and 2 bases from J, leaving 25 bases between. Written as DNA, the CDR3 is TGTGCCAGACCCATCTTAGAACAACCATACTCCCCCTACGAGCAGTACTTC. Encoded protein: CARPILEQPYSPYEQYF.

The rearrangement uses TRBV5-6 and TRBJ2-1; D ambiguous. V was shortened by 4 bases and J by 4 bases, with 18 bases between the two germline ends. The CDR3 is 16 amino acids. Germline CDR1 SGHDT, CDR2 YYEEEE. Here the CDR3 DNA reads TGTGCCAGCAGCGACCCGGGTGGACCCGATTACAATGAGCAGTTCTTC. It yields the protein CASSDPGGPDYNEQFF.

The chain links TRBV7-2 to TRBJ2-5; D unresolved. CDR1 and CDR2 (germline): SGHTA, FQGNSA. There are 14 residues in the CDR3. Trimming left V 1 base short and J 5 bases short, with 11 bases between. CDR3 in DNA: TGTGCCAGCAGCTTAGAGACCGTGTCTGAGACCCAGTACTTC. Protein: CASSLETVSETQYF. The full variable domain, completed using reference TRBV7-2 and TRBJ2-5, is GAGVSQSPSNKVTEKGKDVELRCDPISGHTALYWYRQSLGQGLEFLIYFQGNSAPDKSGLPSDRFSAERTGGSVSTLTIQRTQQEDSAVYLCASSLETVSETQYFGPGTRLLVL.

The chain has TRBV29-1 and TRBJ2-3; D call uncertain. V was cut by 7 bases and J by 3 bases, with 14 bases left in between. The CDR3 is 13 residues long. Germline-derived CDR1 and CDR2 are SQVTM and ANQGSEA. This CDR3 is CSATLLGTDTQYF. CDR3 bases: TGCAGCGCCACCTTGTTAGGGACAGATACGCAGTATTTT.

The J gene is TRBJ2-3, the V gene TRBV30, with 8 nucleotides matching TRBD2. The length of the CDR3 is 14 residues. J gave up 4 bases and V 2 bases, and 5 bases lay outside the gene matches. Per germline, CDR1 GTSNPN and CDR2 SVGIG (reference sequence). CDR3 bases: TGTGCCTGGAGTCCGGGAGGGAACGCAGATACGCAGTATTTT. It is translated as CAWSPGGNADTQYF.

V usage is TRBV7-2 and J usage is TRBJ2-7; the D gene is possibly TRBD1 (6 bases). This CDR3 comprises 14 residues. The V gene lost 3 bases and the J gene lost 0 bases, with 9 bases spanning the gap. Germline V gives CDR1 SGHTA, CDR2 FQGNSA. The DNA for the CDR3 is TGTGCCAGCAGCTTGGACAGTTCCTCCTACGAGCAGTACTTC. The encoded protein is CASSLDSSSYEQYF.

This clone was counted once. The V and J genes are TRBV6-1 and TRBJ2-1; 11 bases are shared with TRBD2. The V segment lost 9 bases and the J segment 5 bases; nucleotides outside the gene matches: 6. This CDR3 comprises 14 residues. Germline CDR1 is MNHNS and CDR2 is SASEGT. CDR3 protein: CASSTSGSNNEQFF. DNA of the CDR3: TGTGCCAGTTCTACTAGCGGGAGTAACAATGAGCAGTTCTTC.

The chain combines TRBV7-2 with TRBJ2-3; D is possibly TRBD2 (6 bases). There are 14 residues in the CDR3. The germline V and J ends were trimmed by 7 bases and 0 bases, with 11 bases remaining between them. CDR1 SGHTA and CDR2 FQGNSA come from the germline V gene. The CDR3 DNA sequence: TGTGCCAGCACCAACAGCGGGAGCACAGATACGCAGTATTTT. As protein: CASTNSGSTDTQYF. The whole variable domain, remainder taken from reference TRBV7-2 and TRBJ2-3, is GAGVSQSPSNKVTEKGKDVELRCDPISGHTALYWYRQSLGQGLEFLIYFQGNSAPDKSGLPSDRFSAERTGGSVSTLTIQRTQQEDSAVYLCASTNSGSTDTQYFGPGTRLTVL.

This clone was observed a handful of times. The rearrangement joins TRBV19 to TRBJ2-6; D is uncertain. V was trimmed by 5 bases and J by 2 bases, leaving 7 bases between them. CDR1 LNHDA and CDR2 SQIVND come from the germline V gene (reference sequence). CDR3 length: 14 residues. The CDR3 DNA reads as TGTGCCAGTAGTTCTAGGACTGGGGCCAACGTCCTGACTTTC. It is translated as CASSSRTGANVLTF.

The chain combines TRBV5-4 with TRBJ2-2, with D possibly TRBD2 on 5 matching bases. With 4 bases removed from V and 4 bases from J, the gap between germline ends came to 11 bases. The germline V gene encodes CDR1 SGHNT and CDR2 YYREEE (reference sequence). This CDR3 is 14 amino acids long. The CDR3 here is CASSPKRATGELFF. The CDR3 coding sequence is TGTGCCAGCAGCCCAAAGAGGGCCACCGGGGAGCTGTTTTTT.

V usage is TRBV6-1 and J usage is TRBJ1-3, with D uncertain. V gave up 4 bases and J gave up 1 base, with 11 bases separating them. This CDR3 contains 15 residues. Germline V gene lookup returns CDR1 MNHNS and CDR2 SASEGT. The CDR3 region is CASSALDGSGNTIYF. The DNA of the CDR3 is TGTGCCAGCAGTGCCCTCGACGGATCTGGAAACACCATATATTTT.

The chain combines TRBV19 with TRBJ2-1; TRBD2 agrees at 7 bases. Germline values: CDR1 LNHDA, CDR2 SQIVND (reference sequence). CDR3 length: 14 amino acids. Germline trimming cut 6 bases from V and 5 bases from J; bases unmatched to any gene: 7. CDR3 residues: CASSLGGDHNEQFF. The CDR3 region has the DNA TGTGCCAGTAGCTTGGGGGGGGACCACAATGAGCAGTTCTTC.

This clone is termed medium-sized. This rearrangement joins TRBV28 to TRBJ2-7; D might be TRBD2 (6 bases). The V gene's germline CDR1 is MDHEN and CDR2 SYDVKM. The V end was cut by 5 bases, the J end by 5 bases, with 13 bases between. The CDR3 length is 13 residues. Here the CDR3 reads CASSTPGLHEQYF. The CDR3 nucleotides read TGTGCCAGCAGTACGCCGGGACTCCACGAGCAGTACTTC.

The V and J genes are TRBV19 and TRBJ1-2; no clear D gene. V lost 2 bases to trimming and J lost 6 bases, with 4 bases between them. The CDR3 sequence is 11 residues long. Per the germline V gene, CDR1 is LNHDA and CDR2 is SQIVND (reference sequence). In nucleotides, the CDR3 is TGTGCCAGTAGTATAAAGGATGGCTACACCTTC. Translation: CASSIKDGYTF.

The chain combines TRBV28 with TRBJ2-7; no firm D call. Germline CDR1 MDHEN, CDR2 SYDVKM. The V and J ends lost 8 bases and 2 bases respectively, with 25 bases between them. The CDR3 sequence is 17 residues long. CDR3 sequence: CASGSRVYDQSTYEQYF. CDR3 DNA: TGTGCCAGCGGTTCTAGGGTGTATGACCAGTCTACCTACGAGCAGTACTTC.

The rearrangement uses TRBV7-2 and TRBJ1-5, with TRBD1 matching over 10 bases. CDR3 length equals 15 residues. Germline loops: CDR1 SGHTA, CDR2 FQGNSA. J lost 6 bases, V lost 3 bases, and 5 bases had no gene match. This CDR3 reads CASSLMDRGFQPQHF. For the CDR3, the DNA is TGTGCCAGCAGCTTGATGGACAGGGGGTTTCAGCCCCAGCATTTT.

The V gene is TRBV19, the J gene TRBJ2-1; D ambiguous. Trimming took 6 bases from V and 4 from J, leaving 4 bases between them. CDR3 length equals 11 residues. Per germline, CDR1 LNHDA and CDR2 SQIVND (reference sequence). The CDR3 protein is CASRLYNEQFF. The CDR3 region has the DNA TGTGCCAGTAGACTGTACAATGAGCAGTTCTTC.

The chain combines TRBV29-1 with TRBJ2-1, with D unclear. V lost 4 bases and J 1 base, leaving 14 bases between the germline ends. The CDR3 consists of 15 residues. From germline, CDR1 is SQVTM and CDR2 ANQGSEA. The CDR3 DNA sequence: TGCAGCGTTGCGCTGGGGTACAAATCCTACAATGAGCAGTTCTTC. It is translated as CSVALGYKSYNEQFF.

The chain carries TRBV5-1 and TRBJ2-3, with D perhaps matching TRBD1 (6 bases). The CDR3 extends over 15 amino acids. The V and J ends lost 4 bases and 0 bases respectively, with 12 bases between them. The germline V gene has CDR1 SGHRS and CDR2 YFSETQ. The CDR3 is CASSDGTRSTDTQYF. The CDR3, as DNA: TGCGCCAGCAGCGACGGGACACGGAGCACAGATACGCAGTATTTT.

The J gene is TRBJ2-1, the V gene TRBV5-1, with TRBD2 matching 8 bases. The CDR3 is made up of 15 amino acids. Germline loops: CDR1 SGHRS, CDR2 YFSETQ. V dropped 0 bases and J dropped 12; count of bases not matched to a gene: 11. CDR3 protein: CASSLDGRGLGVQFF. In DNA, the CDR3 is TGCGCCAGCAGCTTGGACGGGAGGGGCCTCGGGGTGCAGTTCTTC. The full variable domain, rest sourced from reference TRBV5-1 and TRBJ2-1, is KAGVTQTPRYLIKTRGQQVTLSCSPISGHRSVSWYQQTPGQGLQFLFEYFSETQRNKGNFPGRFSGRQFSNSRSEMNVSTLELGDSALYLCASSLDGRGLGVQFFGPGTRLTVL.

The V gene is TRBV5-1, the J gene TRBJ1-1, with D unclear. The V and J ends lost 0 bases and 1 base respectively, with 7 bases between them. The germline gives CDR1 SGHRS, CDR2 YFSETQ. The CDR3 is 14 residues long. Here the CDR3 reads CASSLAGTNTEAFF. CDR3 bases: TGCGCCAGCAGCTTGGCCGGAACGAACACTGAAGCTTTCTTT.

The CDR3 reads CASSGIKGALDYGYTF. CDR3 DNA sequence: TGTGCCAGCAGCGGCATAAAGGGGGCCCTGGACTATGGCTACACCTTC. V usage is TRBV9 and J usage is TRBJ1-2; 7 positions agree with TRBD1. The germline V gene encodes CDR1 SGDLS and CDR2 YYNGEE. This CDR3 is built from 16 residues. V shed 3 bases and J 3 bases; nucleotides not matched to a gene: 11.

The J gene is TRBJ1-2, the V gene TRBV9; D is undetermined. The CDR3 has 14 amino acids. Trimming left V 3 bases short and J 8 bases short, with 17 bases between. The V gene's germline CDR1 is SGDLS and CDR2 YYNGEE. The chain's CDR3 is CASSETPSQMGYTF. The CDR3 coding sequence is TGTGCCAGCAGCGAAACCCCCTCCCAGATGGGCTACACCTTC.

This rearrangement joins TRBV7-6 to TRBJ2-3; D gene ambiguous. This CDR3 contains 15 residues. The germline V and J ends were trimmed by 5 bases and 2 bases, with 14 bases remaining between them. Germline V CDR1 and CDR2: SGHVS, FNYEAQ. The CDR3 protein is CASSRSTGYTDTQYF. The CDR3 DNA reads TGTGCCAGCAGCCGGTCGACGGGTTACACAGATACGCAGTATTTT.